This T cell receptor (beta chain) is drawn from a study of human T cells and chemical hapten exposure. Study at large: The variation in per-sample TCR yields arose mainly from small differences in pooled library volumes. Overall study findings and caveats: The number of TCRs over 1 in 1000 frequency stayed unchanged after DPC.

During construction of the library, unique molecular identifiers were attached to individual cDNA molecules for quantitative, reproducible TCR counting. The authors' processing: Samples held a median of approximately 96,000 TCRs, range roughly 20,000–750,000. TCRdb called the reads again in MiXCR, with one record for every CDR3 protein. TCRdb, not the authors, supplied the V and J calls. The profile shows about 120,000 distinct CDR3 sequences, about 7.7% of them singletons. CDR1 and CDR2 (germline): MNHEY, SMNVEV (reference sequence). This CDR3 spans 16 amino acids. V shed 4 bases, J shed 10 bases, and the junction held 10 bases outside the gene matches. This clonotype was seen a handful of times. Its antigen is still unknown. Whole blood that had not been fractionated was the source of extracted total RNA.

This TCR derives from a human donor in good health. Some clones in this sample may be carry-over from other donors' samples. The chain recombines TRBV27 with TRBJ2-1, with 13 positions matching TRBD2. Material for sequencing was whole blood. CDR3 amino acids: CASSSRGLAGAGEQFF. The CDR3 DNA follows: TGTGCCAGCAGTTCCCGCGGACTAGCGGGAGCGGGCGAGCAGTTCTTC.